The entry below gives a single T cell receptor beta chain sequence along with its context. Its antigen is not identified. The data originate from a study of Ad26.COV2.S vaccination and SARS-CoV-2 variants. About the study: Ad26.COV2.S, an intramuscular injection, was given once or twice 56 days apart. Study-level results: Following vaccination, spike-specific CD8+ and CD4+ T cell responses reportedly exhibited substantial breadth.

The repertoire was sequenced with immunoSEQ multiplex PCR; TCRdb's copy has only in-frame clones and lacks some. The table has hundreds of thousands of clones, roughly 85% seen once. Indicated treatment: some 20 received Ad26.COV2.S at low or high dose, single or two shots; about 5 received placebo; per-sample allocation not given. Each sample was drawn 63 days after the first injection (of vaccine or placebo). A Boston donor was an adult aged 18-55 years. Source: peripheral blood, taken in a trial of Ad26.COV2.S vaccine versus placebo. This TCR came from a person aged 18 to 59 who received the Ad26.COV2.S COVID-19 vaccine or a placebo.

CDR3 in amino acids: CASSQEGGARTYEQYF. In nucleotides, the CDR3 is TGTGCCAGCAGCCAAGAAGGCGGAGCCCGGACCTACGAGCAGTACTTC. This chain joins TRBV3-1 (or the pseudogene TRBV3-2) and TRBJ2-7; D gene uncertain. V gave up 0 bases and J gave up 2 bases, with 14 bases separating them. This CDR3 region has 16 residues. Germline CDR1 and CDR2: LGHDT and YNNKEL (reference sequence).